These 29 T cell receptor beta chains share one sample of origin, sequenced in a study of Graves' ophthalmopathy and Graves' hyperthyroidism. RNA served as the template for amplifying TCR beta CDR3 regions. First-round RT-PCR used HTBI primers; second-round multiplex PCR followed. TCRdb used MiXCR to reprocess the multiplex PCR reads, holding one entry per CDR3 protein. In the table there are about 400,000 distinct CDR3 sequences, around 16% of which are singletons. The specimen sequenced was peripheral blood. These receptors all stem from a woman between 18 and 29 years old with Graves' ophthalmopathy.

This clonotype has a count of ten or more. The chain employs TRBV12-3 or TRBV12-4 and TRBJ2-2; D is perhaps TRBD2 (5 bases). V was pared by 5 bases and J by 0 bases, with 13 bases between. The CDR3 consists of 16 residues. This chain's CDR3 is CASSPGLFANTGELFF. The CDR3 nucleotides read TGTGCCAGCAGTCCCGGACTGTTCGCGAACACCGGGGAGCTGTTTTTT.

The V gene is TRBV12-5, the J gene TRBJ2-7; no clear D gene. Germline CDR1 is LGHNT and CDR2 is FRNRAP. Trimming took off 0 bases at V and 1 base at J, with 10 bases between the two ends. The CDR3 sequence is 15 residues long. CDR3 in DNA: TGTGCTAGTGGTTTGGTACATGGGGAATCCTACGAGCAGTACTTC. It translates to CASGLVHGESYEQYF.

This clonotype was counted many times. The CDR3 nucleotides are TGTGCCAGCAGCTTAGACCCGAGGTCTGAAGCTTTCTTT. This codes for CASSLDPRSEAFF. This chain links TRBV11-2 with TRBJ1-1; D uncertain. The germline V and J ends were trimmed by 0 bases and 6 bases, with 8 bases remaining between them. The CDR3 has 13 residues. Per germline, CDR1 SGHAT and CDR2 FQNNGV.

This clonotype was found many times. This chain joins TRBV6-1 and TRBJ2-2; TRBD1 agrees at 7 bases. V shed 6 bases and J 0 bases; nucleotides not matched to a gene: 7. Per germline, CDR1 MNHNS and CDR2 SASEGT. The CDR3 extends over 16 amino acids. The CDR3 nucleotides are TGTGCCAGCAGACCAGATGGGACAGCGAACACCGGGGAGCTGTTTTTT. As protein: CASRPDGTANTGELFF.

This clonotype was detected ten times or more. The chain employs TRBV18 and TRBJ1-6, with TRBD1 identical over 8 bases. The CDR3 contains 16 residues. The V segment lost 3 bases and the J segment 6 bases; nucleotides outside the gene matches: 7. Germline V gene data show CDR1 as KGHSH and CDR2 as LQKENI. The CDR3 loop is CASSPPSTGVNSPLHF. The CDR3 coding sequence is TGTGCCAGCTCACCCCCCTCGACAGGGGTTAATTCACCCCTCCACTTT.

The CDR3 coding sequence is TGTGCCAGCAGTTTACGTCGGACAGGGGATGGCTACACCTTC. It specifies CASSLRRTGDGYTF. The chain uses TRBV12-3 or TRBV12-4 and TRBJ1-2, with 9 bases lining up with TRBD1. The CDR3 has 14 residues. V was clipped by 2 bases and J by 6 bases; unmatched bases: 4.

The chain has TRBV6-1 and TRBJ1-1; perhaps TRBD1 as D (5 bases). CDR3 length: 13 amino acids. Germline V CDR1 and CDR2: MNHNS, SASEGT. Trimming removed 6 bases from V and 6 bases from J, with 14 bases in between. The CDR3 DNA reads TGTGCCAGCAGGGTTTACGGGGCAGCTGAAGCTTTCTTT. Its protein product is CASRVYGAAEAFF.

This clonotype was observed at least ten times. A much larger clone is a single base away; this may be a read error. In DNA, the CDR3 is TGTGCCAGCAGCTCGGACAGGGGCTACGAGCAGTACTTC. Its protein product is CASSSDRGYEQYF. V gene TRBV7-9 combines with J gene TRBJ2-7, with 9 nucleotides matching TRBD1. Germline V gene lookup returns CDR1 SEHNR and CDR2 FQNEAQ (reference sequence). The CDR3 contains 13 residues. With 4 bases clipped from V and 3 bases from J, the junction kept 1 base outside the gene matches.

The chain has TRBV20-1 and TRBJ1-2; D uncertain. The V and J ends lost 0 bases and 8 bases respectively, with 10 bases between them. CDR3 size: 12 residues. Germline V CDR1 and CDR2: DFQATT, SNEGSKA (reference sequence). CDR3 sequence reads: CSARDEGNGYTF. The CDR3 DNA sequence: TGCAGTGCTAGAGATGAAGGGAACGGCTACACCTTC.

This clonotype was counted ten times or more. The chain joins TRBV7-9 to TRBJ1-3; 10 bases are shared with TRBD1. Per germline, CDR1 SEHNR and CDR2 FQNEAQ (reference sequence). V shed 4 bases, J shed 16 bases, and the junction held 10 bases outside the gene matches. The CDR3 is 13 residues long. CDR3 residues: CASSSGTGVRKYF. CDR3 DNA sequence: TGTGCCAGCAGCTCCGGGACAGGGGTACGCAAGTATTTT.

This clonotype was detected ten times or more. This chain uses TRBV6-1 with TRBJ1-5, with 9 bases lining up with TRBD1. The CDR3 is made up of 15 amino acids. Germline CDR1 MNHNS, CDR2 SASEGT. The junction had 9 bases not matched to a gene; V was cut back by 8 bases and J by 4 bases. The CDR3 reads CASVGTGRLNQPQHF. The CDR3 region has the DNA TGTGCCAGCGTAGGGACAGGGAGGTTGAATCAGCCCCAGCATTTT.

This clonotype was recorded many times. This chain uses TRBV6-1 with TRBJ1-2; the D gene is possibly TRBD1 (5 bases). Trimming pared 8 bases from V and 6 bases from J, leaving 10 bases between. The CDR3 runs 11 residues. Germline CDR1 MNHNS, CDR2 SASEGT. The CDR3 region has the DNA TGTGCCAGCCGAAAGACAGATGGCTACACCTTC. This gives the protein CASRKTDGYTF.

This chain's CDR3 is CASSPTHGINSPLHF. As DNA, the CDR3 is TGTGCCAGCAGCCCAACCCATGGTATCAATTCACCCCTCCACTTT. V and J are TRBV19 and TRBJ1-6; D gene uncertain. V was pared by 9 bases and J by 7 bases, with 19 bases between. The CDR3 is made up of 15 amino acids. Germline loops: CDR1 LNHDA, CDR2 SQIVND (reference sequence).

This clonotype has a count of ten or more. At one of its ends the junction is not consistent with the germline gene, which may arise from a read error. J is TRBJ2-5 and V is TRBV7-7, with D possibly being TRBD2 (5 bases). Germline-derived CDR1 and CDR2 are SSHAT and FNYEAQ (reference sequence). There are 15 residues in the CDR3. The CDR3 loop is CASSLVDGLQETQYF. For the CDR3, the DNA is TGTGCTAGCAGCTTAGTAGATGGACTCCAGGAGACCCAGTACTTC.

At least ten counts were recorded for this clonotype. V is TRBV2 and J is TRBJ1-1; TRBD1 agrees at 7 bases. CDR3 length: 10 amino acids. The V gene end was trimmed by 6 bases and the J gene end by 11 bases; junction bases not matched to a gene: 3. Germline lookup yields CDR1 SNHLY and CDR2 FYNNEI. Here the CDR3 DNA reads TGTGCCAGCAGGACAGGGACCGCTTTCTTT. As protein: CASRTGTAFF. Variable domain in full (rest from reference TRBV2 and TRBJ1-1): EPEVTQTPSHQVTQMGQEVILRCVPISNHLYFYWYRQILGQKVEFLVSFYNNEISEKSEIFDDQFSVERPDGSNFTLKIRSTKLEDSAMYFCASRTGTAFFGQGTRLTVV.

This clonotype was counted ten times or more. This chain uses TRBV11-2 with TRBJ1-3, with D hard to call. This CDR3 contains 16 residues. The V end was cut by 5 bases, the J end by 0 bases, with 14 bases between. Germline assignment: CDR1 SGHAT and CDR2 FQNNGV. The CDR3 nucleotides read TGTGCCAGCAGCCCGAGGCCAGGACCCTCTGGAAACACCATATATTTT. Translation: CASSPRPGPSGNTIYF.

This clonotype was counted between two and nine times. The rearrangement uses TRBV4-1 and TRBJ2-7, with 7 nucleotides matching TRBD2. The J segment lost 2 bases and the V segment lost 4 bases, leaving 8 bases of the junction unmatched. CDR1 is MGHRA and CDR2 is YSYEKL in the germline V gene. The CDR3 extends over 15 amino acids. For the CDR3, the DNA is TGCGCCAGCAGCCCTCCTTCGGGGGGAACCTACGAGCAGTACTTC. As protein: CASSPPSGGTYEQYF.

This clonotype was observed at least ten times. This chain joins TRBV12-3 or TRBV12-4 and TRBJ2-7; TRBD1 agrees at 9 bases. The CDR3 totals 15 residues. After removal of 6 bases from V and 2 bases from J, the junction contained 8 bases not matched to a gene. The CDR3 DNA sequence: TGTGCCAGCAGCCTCGAGGACAGGGGCCCCTACGAGCAGTACTTC. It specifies CASSLEDRGPYEQYF.

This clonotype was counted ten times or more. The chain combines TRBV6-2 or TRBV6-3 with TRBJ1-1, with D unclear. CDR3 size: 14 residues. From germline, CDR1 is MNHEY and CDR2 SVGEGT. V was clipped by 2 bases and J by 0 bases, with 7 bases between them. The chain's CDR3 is CASSYADMNTEAFF. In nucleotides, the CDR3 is TGTGCCAGCAGTTACGCGGATATGAACACTGAAGCTTTCTTT.

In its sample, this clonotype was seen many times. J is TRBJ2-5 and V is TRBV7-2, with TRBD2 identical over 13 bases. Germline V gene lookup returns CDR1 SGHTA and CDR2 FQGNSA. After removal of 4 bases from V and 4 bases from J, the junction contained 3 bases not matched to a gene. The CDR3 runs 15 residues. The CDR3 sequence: CASSYRLAGGETQYF. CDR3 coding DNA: TGTGCCAGCAGCTACCGACTAGCGGGGGGAGAGACCCAGTACTTC.

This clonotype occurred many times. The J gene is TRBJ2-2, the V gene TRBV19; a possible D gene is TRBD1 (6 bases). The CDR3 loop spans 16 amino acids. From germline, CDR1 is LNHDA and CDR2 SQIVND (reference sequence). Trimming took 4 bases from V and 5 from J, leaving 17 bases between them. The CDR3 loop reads CASSTRASQGTGELFF. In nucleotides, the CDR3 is TGTGCCAGTAGTACCCGGGCCTCCCAGGGGACCGGGGAGCTGTTTTTT.

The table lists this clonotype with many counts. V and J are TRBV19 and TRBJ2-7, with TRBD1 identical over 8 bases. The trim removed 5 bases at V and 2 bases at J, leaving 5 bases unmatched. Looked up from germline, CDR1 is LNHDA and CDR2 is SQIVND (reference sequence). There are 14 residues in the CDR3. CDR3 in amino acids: CASSVDRATYEQYF. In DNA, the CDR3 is TGTGCCAGTAGTGTGGACAGGGCGACCTACGAGCAGTACTTC. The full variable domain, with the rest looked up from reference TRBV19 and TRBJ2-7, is DGGITQSPKYLFRKEGQNVTLSCEQNLNHDAMYWYRQDPGQGLRLIYYSQIVNDFQKGDIAEGYSVSREKKESFPLTVTSAQKNPTAFYLCASSVDRATYEQYFGPGTRLTVT.

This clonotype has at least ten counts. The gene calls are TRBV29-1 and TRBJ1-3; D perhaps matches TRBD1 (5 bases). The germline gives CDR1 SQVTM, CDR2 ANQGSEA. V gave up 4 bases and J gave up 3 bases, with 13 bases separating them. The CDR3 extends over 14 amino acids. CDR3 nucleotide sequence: TGCAGCGTTGGTTTGTCAGGGAGTGGAAACACCATATATTTT. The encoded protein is CSVGLSGSGNTIYF.

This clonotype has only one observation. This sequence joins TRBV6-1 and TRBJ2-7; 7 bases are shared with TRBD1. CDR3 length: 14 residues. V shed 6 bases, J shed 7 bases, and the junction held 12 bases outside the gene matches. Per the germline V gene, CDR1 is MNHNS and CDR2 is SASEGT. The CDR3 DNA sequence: TGTGCCAGCAGACCTGACAGGGCCCCCGGAGAGCAGTACTTC. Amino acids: CASRPDRAPGEQYF.

The CDR3 coding sequence is TGTGCCAGCAGTTACCCGGGACACACCACCGGGGAGCTGTTTTTT. Residues: CASSYPGHTTGELFF. The V call is TRBV6-5, the J call TRBJ2-2; the D gene is possibly TRBD1 (6 bases). V lost 2 bases, J lost 4 bases, and 11 bases lay in between. CDR1 is MNHEY, CDR2 SVGAGI, per germline. The CDR3 is made up of 15 amino acids.

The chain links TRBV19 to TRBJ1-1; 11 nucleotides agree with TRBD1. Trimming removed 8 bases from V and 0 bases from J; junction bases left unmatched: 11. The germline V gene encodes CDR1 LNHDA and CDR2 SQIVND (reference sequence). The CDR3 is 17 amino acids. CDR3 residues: CASRTRDRGSMNTEAFF. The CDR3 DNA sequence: TGTGCCAGTCGAACCCGGGACAGGGGGTCCATGAACACTGAAGCTTTCTTT.

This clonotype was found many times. CDR3 DNA: TGTGCCAGCTCACCGCCATCTAGGAGATCAGAGACCCAGTACTTC. It specifies CASSPPSRRSETQYF. The chain uses TRBV18 and TRBJ2-5; D is unclear. V lost 3 bases and J lost 4, with 15 bases in between. The CDR3 has 15 residues. The germline gives CDR1 KGHSH, CDR2 LQKENI.

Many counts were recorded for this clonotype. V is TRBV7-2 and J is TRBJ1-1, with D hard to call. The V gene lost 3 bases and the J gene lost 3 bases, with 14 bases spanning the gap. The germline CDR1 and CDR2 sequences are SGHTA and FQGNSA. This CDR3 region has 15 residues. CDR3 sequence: CASSFTPRRDTEAFF. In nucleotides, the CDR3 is TGTGCCAGCAGCTTCACTCCGAGGAGGGACACTGAAGCTTTCTTT. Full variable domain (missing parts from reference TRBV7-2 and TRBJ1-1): GAGVSQSPSNKVTEKGKDVELRCDPISGHTALYWYRQSLGQGLEFLIYFQGNSAPDKSGLPSDRFSAERTGGSVSTLTIQRTQQEDSAVYLCASSFTPRRDTEAFFGQGTRLTVV.

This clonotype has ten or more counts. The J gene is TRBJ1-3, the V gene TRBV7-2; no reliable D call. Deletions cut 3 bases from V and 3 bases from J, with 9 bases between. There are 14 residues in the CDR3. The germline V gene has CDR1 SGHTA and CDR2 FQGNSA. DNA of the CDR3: TGTGCCAGCAGCTTTAGGGCTTATGGAAACACCATATATTTT. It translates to CASSFRAYGNTIYF.